The 20 T cell receptor beta chains reported below all come from one sample, sequenced in a study of identical twins. TCRdb re-analysed the 5' RACE reads in MiXCR, keeping a single row per CDR3 protein. The sample contains about 720,000 distinct CDR3 sequences, 15% to 20% of which appear only once. These data also formed part of another study, on T cells expressing NK-cell markers.

Sequenced material: PBMCs. These receptors originate from a woman in her late teens or twenties in good health.

V is TRBV7-2 and J is TRBJ2-3; D is possibly TRBD1 or TRBD2 (5 bases each). Trimming cost V 3 bases and J 0 bases, with 13 bases left between them. Germline CDR1 is SGHTA and CDR2 is FQGNSA. The CDR3 has 16 amino acids. The CDR3 bases are TGTGCCAGCAGCTTGTCTGGGACCCTAAGCACAGATACGCAGTATTTT. Encoded protein: CASSLSGTLSTDTQYF.

This clonotype was counted at least ten times. This chain uses TRBV6-5 with TRBJ2-7, with a possible D match to TRBD2 (5 bases). Trimming stripped 4 bases from V and 3 bases from J, with 10 bases between. Germline assignment: CDR1 MNHEY and CDR2 SVGAGI. The CDR3 has 13 amino acids. CDR3 bases: TGTGCCAGCAGTTTGAAGGGAGTCTACGAGCAGTACTTC. Residues: CASSLKGVYEQYF.

This chain uses TRBV9 with TRBJ1-2; D unclear. The germline V gene encodes CDR1 SGDLS and CDR2 YYNGEE. Trimming removed 0 bases at V and 6 bases at J, with 15 bases between. This CDR3 has 15 amino acids. As DNA, the CDR3 is TGTGCCAGCAGCGTAGGTAGAGGCCAGCCGCATGGCTACACCTTC. Encoded protein: CASSVGRGQPHGYTF. Looking up the rest from reference TRBV9 and TRBJ1-2 gives the full variable domain: DSGVTQTPKHLITATGQRVTLRCSPRSGDLSVYWYQQSLDQGLQFLIQYYNGEERAKGNILERFSAQQFPDLHSELNLSSLELGDSALYFCASSVGRGQPHGYTFGSGTRLTVV.

This clonotype was counted at least ten times. The rearrangement joins TRBV12-3 or TRBV12-4 to TRBJ2-2, with unresolved D. This CDR3 contains 14 residues. Trimming stripped 5 bases from V and 5 bases from J, with 12 bases between. CDR3: CASSPLTVTGELFF. CDR3 coding DNA: TGTGCCAGCAGTCCCTTGACTGTTACCGGGGAGCTGTTTTTT.

This chain joins TRBV10-3 and TRBJ2-2; maybe TRBD2 (5 bases). Deletions cut 4 bases from V and 1 base from J, with 10 bases between. The CDR3 has 15 amino acids. Germline V lookup: CDR1 ENHRY, CDR2 SYGVKD. The CDR3 DNA reads TGTGCCATCAGTGCCCGGGATTTGAACACCGGGGAGCTGTTTTTT. Translation gives CAISARDLNTGELFF.

This sequence joins TRBV5-1 and TRBJ2-5, with 8 nucleotides matching TRBD1. V lost 0 bases to trimming and J lost 4 bases; unmatched junction nucleotides: 8. The CDR3 runs to 16 residues. CDR1 and CDR2 (germline): SGHRS, YFSETQ. CDR3 loop: CASSLDTGGWGETQYF. CDR3 DNA sequence: TGCGCCAGCAGCTTGGATACAGGGGGATGGGGAGAGACCCAGTACTTC.

In its sample, this clonotype was seen a few times. The genes are TRBV12-3 or TRBV12-4 and TRBJ1-2; D might be TRBD1 (6 bases). The CDR3 is made up of 15 amino acids. With 6 bases removed from V and 5 bases from J, the gap between germline ends came to 19 bases. CDR3 nucleotides: TGTGCCAGCAGCCGTGGGGGGGCGATCCTATATGGCTACACCTTC. Protein: CASSRGGAILYGYTF.

The chain joins TRBV3-1 to TRBJ2-1; 7 bases fit TRBD1. The V segment lost 3 bases and the J segment 7 bases; nucleotides outside the gene matches: 6. In germline, CDR1 is LGHDT, CDR2 YNNKEL (reference sequence). CDR3 length: 14 residues. As DNA, the CDR3 is TGTGCCAGCAGCCAGCCGGGACAGATAAATGAGCAGTTCTTC. Its protein product is CASSQPGQINEQFF.

This clonotype came up many times. The chain uses TRBV20-1 and TRBJ2-5; 7 nucleotides align to TRBD1. V dropped 4 bases and J dropped 5; count of bases not matched to a gene: 13. The CDR3 has 15 amino acids. Germline CDR1 reads DFQATT; CDR2 reads SNEGSKA (reference sequence). Written as DNA, the CDR3 is TGCAGTGCTACCCAAAGCGAGGGGGCCTGGGAGACCCAGTACTTC. Its translation: CSATQSEGAWETQYF.

The V call is TRBV6-5, the J call TRBJ1-1; 7 bases map to TRBD1. The ends lost 4 bases at V and 4 bases at J; junction bases unmatched: 3. Per germline, CDR1 MNHEY and CDR2 SVGAGI. This CDR3 spans 13 amino acids. DNA of the CDR3: TGTGCCAGCAGTTCACAGGGGTTCACTGAAGCTTTCTTT. Protein product: CASSSQGFTEAFF.

The genes are TRBV4-3 and TRBJ2-3, with 14 positions matching TRBD2. The length of the CDR3 is 16 residues. J lost 4 bases, V lost 3 bases, and 3 bases had no gene match. Germline V gene sequence: CDR1 LGHNA, CDR2 YSLEER. CDR3 residues: CASSQGLAGVPDTQYF. In DNA form, the CDR3 reads TGCGCCAGCAGCCAGGGACTAGCGGGAGTCCCAGATACGCAGTATTTT.

The chain recombines TRBV27 with TRBJ2-5; 10 bases line up with TRBD2. V trimming: 5 bases; J trimming: 9 bases; junction bases outside the gene matches: 15. This CDR3 is 16 amino acids long. Germline CDR1 reads MNHEY; CDR2 reads SMNVEV (reference sequence). The CDR3 protein is CASSPLAGVSYWAQYF. The CDR3 DNA is TGTGCCAGCAGTCCTCTAGCGGGGGTATCTTATTGGGCCCAGTACTTC.

This clonotype showed up just a few times. V gene TRBV5-1 combines with J gene TRBJ1-2; D is unresolved. CDR3 length: 15 amino acids. Trimming took off 0 bases at V and 0 bases at J, with 9 bases between the two ends. From germline, CDR1 is SGHRS and CDR2 YFSETQ. DNA of the CDR3: TGCGCCAGCAGCTTGGGGGATTCTACTAACTATGGCTACACCTTC. Residues: CASSLGDSTNYGYTF.

This clonotype has just a few counts. The rearrangement uses TRBV27 and TRBJ1-1; D unresolved. This CDR3 is built from 13 residues. In germline, CDR1 is MNHEY, CDR2 SMNVEV (reference sequence). V dropped 6 bases and J dropped 0 bases, with 8 bases sitting between them. CDR3 loop: CASRLNLNTEAFF. Here the CDR3 DNA reads TGTGCCAGCAGGCTAAATTTGAACACTGAAGCTTTCTTT.

This rearrangement joins TRBV5-1 to TRBJ1-1, with D unclear. The germline V gene has CDR1 SGHRS and CDR2 YFSETQ. This CDR3 comprises 15 residues. The ends were cut back, 0 bases at V and 0 bases at J, with 9 bases in the middle. CDR3 in amino acids: CASSLDGSMNTEAFF. CDR3 DNA sequence: TGCGCCAGCAGCTTGGATGGGAGCATGAACACTGAAGCTTTCTTT.

The J gene is TRBJ2-5, the V gene TRBV7-9; D is undetermined. CDR1 is SEHNR and CDR2 is FQNEAQ in the germline V gene (reference sequence). The CDR3 contains 15 residues. Trimming left V 4 bases short and J 3 bases short, with 15 bases between. For the CDR3, the DNA is TGTGCCAGCAGCTCTCCGTGGCGGAGAAAAGAGACCCAGTACTTC. Translation: CASSSPWRRKETQYF.

There are a few counts of this clonotype. V gene TRBV28 combines with J gene TRBJ2-2; D is possibly TRBD1 (6 bases). Germline V lookup: CDR1 MDHEN, CDR2 SYDVKM. The V end was cut by 7 bases, the J end by 7 bases, with 13 bases between. The CDR3 covers 13 residues. The CDR3 sequence: CASISGVSGELFF. The CDR3 DNA reads as TGTGCCAGCATCTCAGGGGTGAGCGGGGAGCTGTTTTTT.

The chain uses TRBV4-3 and TRBJ2-1, with TRBD2 matching 12 bases. CDR3 size: 17 residues. Germline loops: CDR1 LGHNA, CDR2 YSLEER. Unmatched junction bases numbered 10, after V lost 1 base and J lost 9 bases. The CDR3 DNA sequence: TGCGCCAGCAGCCAAGGGGGGCTAGCGGGAGGGTTGGGTGAGCAGTTCTTC. Protein sequence: CASSQGGLAGGLGEQFF.

V is TRBV7-2 and J is TRBJ2-1, with TRBD2 identical over 8 bases. The CDR3 runs 15 residues. V lost 2 bases, J lost 8 bases, and 8 bases stayed unmatched. Germline assignment: CDR1 SGHTA and CDR2 FQGNSA. In nucleotides, the CDR3 is TGTGCCAGCAGCTTATCGTCGAGCGGGAGCTATGAGCAGTTCTTC. Translation: CASSLSSSGSYEQFF. The variable domain in full, with the rest retrieved from reference TRBV7-2 and TRBJ2-1, is GAGVSQSPSNKVTEKGKDVELRCDPISGHTALYWYRQSLGQGLEFLIYFQGNSAPDKSGLPSDRFSAERTGGSVSTLTIQRTQQEDSAVYLCASSLSSSGSYEQFFGPGTRLTVL.

This clonotype was seen a few times. V gene TRBV20-1 combines with J gene TRBJ1-4, with 10 bases that match TRBD1. There are 15 residues in the CDR3. CDR1 and CDR2 (germline): DFQATT, SNEGSKA (reference sequence). V gave up 3 bases and J gave up 8 bases; unmatched junction bases: 9. The CDR3 DNA follows: TGCAGTGCTAGTTTGGGGACAGGGGACGGCGAAAAACTGTTTTTT. Residues: CSASLGTGDGEKLFF.